These 21 T cell receptor beta chains came from one sample sequenced in a study of graft-versus-host responses after intestinal transplantation (dated by TCRdb to 2020 to 2023). Interpreted using the paper, the time point label stands for: cells obtained before transplantation from donor or recipient. Mixed lymphocyte reactions plated around 200,000 CFSE-labeled pre-transplant responders with around 200,000 irradiated violet-dye-labeled stimulators and were cultured for about 6 days. Library prep was done by the immunoSEQ multiplex PCR assay. This is the immuneACCESS table as TCRdb keeps it, with only in-frame sequences that have V and J called. A part of the clones is gone; compared with another copy, unresolved V genes explain less than half, and the rest is unexplained. This sample gives some 9,500 clones in total; 30% to 35% of them show up just once. 3% to 3.5% of the sample goes to the ten largest clones.

The material was alloreactive CD8+ T cells from a mixed lymphocyte reaction culture, obtained before transplantation. Interpreted using the paper, the cell subset or site label stands for: CFSE-low proliferating T cells sorted from roughly 6-day pre-transplant mixed lymphocyte reaction (GvH or HvG direction). Receptors originate from a human patient who was an organ donor for intestinal transplantation.

Only a few counts were recorded for this clone. The chain carries TRBV23-1 and TRBJ1-5; the D is unclear. TRBV23-1 is reported as an ORF; its role is uncertain. The CDR3 contains 14 residues. V dropped 11 bases and J dropped 6 bases, with 20 bases sitting between them. This CDR3 is CAQERRSVSQPQHF. The CDR3 DNA reads TGCGCCCAAGAGAGGAGGAGCGTTTCTCAGCCCCAGCATTTT.

This chain joins TRBV11-3 and TRBJ1-2; D gene uncertain. CDR1 is SGHNT, CDR2 YENEEA, per germline. Deletions cut 0 bases from V and 4 bases from J, with 6 bases between. This CDR3 has 13 amino acids. The CDR3 nucleotides read TGTGCCAGCAGCTTAGACAGGCTCTATGGCTACACCTTC. Its protein is CASSLDRLYGYTF.

This clone turned up a few times. This chain connects TRBV27 to TRBJ2-3; D is possibly TRBD2 (5 bases). The CDR3 totals 14 residues. Trimming pared 0 bases from V and 6 bases from J, leaving 10 bases between. CDR1 and CDR2 (germline): MNHEY, SMNVEV (reference sequence). The CDR3 is CASSLSQLVDTQYF. The CDR3, as DNA: TGTGCCAGCAGTTTATCCCAACTAGTTGATACGCAGTATTTT.

This clone has a handful of counts. V usage is TRBV30 and J usage is TRBJ2-2; 7 bases align to TRBD1. J was trimmed by 8 bases and V by 1 base; bases with no gene match: 7. From germline, CDR1 is GTSNPN and CDR2 SVGIG (reference sequence). CDR3 length: 14 residues. For the CDR3, the DNA is TGTGCCTGGAGTGCTTCTCCAGGGGGTGGGGAGCTGTTTTTT. Amino acid sequence: CAWSASPGGGELFF.

As DNA, the CDR3 is TGCGCCAGCAGCCAAGATTTAACTGCCGTTTCTGTCCAAGAGACCCAGTACTTC. Protein product: CASSQDLTAVSVQETQYF. The gene calls are TRBV4-3 and TRBJ2-5; no firm D call. CDR1 is LGHNA and CDR2 is YSLEER in the germline V gene. The CDR3 sequence is 18 residues long. V was trimmed by 0 bases and J by 1 base, leaving 18 bases between them.

The CDR3 sequence is CASSPQSSGIWNEQFF. The CDR3 coding sequence is TGTGCCAGCAGCCCCCAATCTAGCGGGATATGGAATGAGCAGTTCTTC. The chain carries TRBV7-2 and TRBJ2-1, with TRBD2 matching over 9 bases. The CDR3 totals 16 residues. In germline, CDR1 is SGHTA, CDR2 FQGNSA. J was trimmed by 7 bases and V by 5 bases; bases with no gene match: 12.

The gene calls are TRBV2 and TRBJ1-1, with 9 bases matching TRBD1. The V gene's germline CDR1 is SNHLY and CDR2 FYNNEI. V was clipped by 6 bases and J by 9 bases; unmatched bases: 5. The CDR3 consists of 12 residues. The CDR3 reads CASRRTGAKAFF. In DNA form, the CDR3 reads TGTGCCAGCAGAAGGACAGGGGCGAAAGCTTTCTTT.

This sequence joins TRBV18 and TRBJ2-7; D is possibly TRBD2 (7 bases). Germline lookup yields CDR1 KGHSH and CDR2 LQKENI. The CDR3 consists of 14 residues. V lost 3 bases to trimming and J lost 3 bases, with 12 bases between them. CDR3 region: CASSPGGGFYEQYF. CDR3 sequence (DNA): TGTGCCAGCTCACCGGGGGGGGGCTTCTACGAGCAGTACTTC.

This clone is termed medium-sized. The chain employs TRBV6-4 and TRBJ2-1; 7 positions agree with TRBD2. Germline trimming cut 2 bases from V and 12 bases from J; bases unmatched to any gene: 1. The CDR3 covers 11 residues. Germline loops: CDR1 MRHNA, CDR2 SNTAGT. The CDR3 spells CASSDGGGQFF. The CDR3 DNA sequence: TGTGCCAGCAGTGACGGGGGGGGGCAGTTCTTC.

About this clone: At the DNA level, this CDR3 is encoded by other sequences in the same sample as well. The V gene is TRBV19, the J gene TRBJ2-7, with TRBD1 matching over 9 bases. This CDR3 is built from 14 residues. CDR1 LNHDA and CDR2 SQIVND come from the germline V gene (reference sequence). The V and J ends lost 3 bases and 0 bases, in that order; junction bases with no gene match: 0. The CDR3 loop reads CASSMGQGSYEQYF. The CDR3 DNA sequence: TGTGCCAGTAGTATGGGACAGGGCTCCTACGAGCAGTACTTC.

This rearrangement joins TRBV19 to TRBJ2-7; D is possibly TRBD2 (6 bases). The CDR3 covers 15 residues. Germline lookup yields CDR1 LNHDA and CDR2 SQIVND (reference sequence). Between the trimmed V and J ends, which lost 6 bases and 4 bases, there was a span of 19 bases. The DNA for the CDR3 is TGTGCCAGTAGCATCGCCGGTGCTAGCGCATACGAGCAGTACTTC. It is translated as CASSIAGASAYEQYF.

J is TRBJ2-1 and V is TRBV9, with TRBD1 as a possible D gene (9 bases). This CDR3 has 14 amino acids. Germline values: CDR1 SGDLS, CDR2 YYNGEE. Deletions cut 4 bases from V and 12 bases from J, with 20 bases between. CDR3 residues: CASSPGGGQGVQFF. The CDR3, as DNA: TGTGCCAGCAGCCCGGGGGGGGGACAGGGCGTGCAGTTCTTC.

This clone was seen once. The chain has TRBV7-8 and TRBJ1-2, with 9 positions matching TRBD1. After removal of 1 base from V and 5 bases from J, the junction contained 8 bases not matched to a gene. The germline V gene encodes CDR1 SGHVS and CDR2 FQNEAQ. The CDR3 loop spans 16 amino acids. The CDR3 DNA reads as TGTGCCAGCAGCTTAGAAGTGGGACAGGGTGTTTATGGCTACACCTTC. This translates into CASSLEVGQGVYGYTF.

This chain joins TRBV2 and TRBJ2-2; D may be TRBD1 (5 bases). This CDR3 comprises 13 residues. V gave up 6 bases and J gave up 4 bases, with 9 bases separating them. Germline CDR1 and CDR2: SNHLY and FYNNEI. This CDR3 reads CASRGRSTGELFF. CDR3 in DNA: TGTGCCAGCAGGGGGCGAAGCACCGGGGAGCTGTTTTTT.

This clone was detected only a few times. V gene TRBV29-1 combines with J gene TRBJ2-5; 9 bases fit TRBD1. CDR1 is SQVTM and CDR2 is ANQGSEA in the germline V gene. V was clipped by 5 bases and J by 4 bases; unmatched bases: 8. The CDR3 runs to 14 residues. The CDR3 loop reads CSVRDRVWRETQYF. The CDR3 bases are TGCAGCGTTAGGGACAGGGTTTGGCGAGAGACCCAGTACTTC.

This chain uses TRBV11-3 with TRBJ2-7, with 7 bases identical to TRBD2. V gave up 6 bases and J gave up 0 bases; unmatched junction bases: 5. The CDR3 totals 14 residues. Looked up from germline, CDR1 is SGHNT and CDR2 is YENEEA. The CDR3 DNA reads TGTGCCAGCAGTAGCGGGCCACGCTCCTACGAGCAGTACTTC. Encoded protein: CASSSGPRSYEQYF. The whole variable domain, filled in from reference TRBV11-3 and TRBJ2-7, reads EAGVVQSPRYKIIEKKQPVAFWCNPISGHNTLYWYLQNLGQGPELLIRYENEEAVDDSQLPKDRFSAERLKGVDSTLKIQPAELGDSAVYLCASSSGPRSYEQYFGPGTRLTVT.

The chain couples TRBV27 to TRBJ2-3, with 13 bases that match TRBD2. The germline V gene has CDR1 MNHEY and CDR2 SMNVEV (reference sequence). The V segment lost 3 bases and the J segment 6 bases; nucleotides outside the gene matches: 9. The CDR3 loop spans 17 amino acids. In DNA, the CDR3 is TGTGCCAGCAGTTTGCTCACTAGCGGGGGGGCCTCGGATACGCAGTATTTT. Protein product: CASSLLTSGGASDTQYF.

V usage is TRBV5-6 and J usage is TRBJ1-2, with D possibly being TRBD1 (5 bases). V lost 3 bases and J 4 bases, leaving 16 bases between the germline ends. The CDR3 covers 15 residues. Germline V gene data show CDR1 as SGHDT and CDR2 as YYEEEE. CDR3 residues: CASSWGWGLSYGYTF. The CDR3 DNA reads as TGTGCCAGCAGCTGGGGATGGGGCTTGAGCTATGGCTACACCTTC.

The chain recombines TRBV14 with TRBJ2-7, with a possible D match to TRBD2 (5 bases). This CDR3 has 15 amino acids. Trimming shortened V by 4 bases and J by 5 bases, and 18 bases separated the two germline ends. CDR1 and CDR2 (germline): SGHDN, FVKESK. DNA of the CDR3: TGTGCCAGCAGCCCCCGCGTCCGGGGAGTCCACGAGCAGTACTTC. This translates into CASSPRVRGVHEQYF.

The gene calls are TRBV4-1 and TRBJ1-1, with D possibly matching TRBD1 (6 bases). CDR3 length: 14 residues. The germline CDR1 and CDR2 sequences are MGHRA and YSYEKL. The V end lost 4 bases, the J end lost 3 bases, and 12 bases lay between the germline ends. Here the CDR3 reads CASSLYEGDTEAFF. CDR3 in DNA: TGCGCCAGCAGCCTTTACGAGGGGGACACTGAAGCTTTCTTT.

This clone was seen more than once but under ten times. This chain links TRBV11-2 with TRBJ1-5; D not certain. The CDR3 spans 12 residues. The germline V and J ends were trimmed by 5 bases and 7 bases, with 9 bases remaining between them. Per germline, CDR1 SGHAT and CDR2 FQNNGV. CDR3 nucleotides: TGTGCCAGCAGCCTCCGAGGGCAGCCCCAGCATTTT. Its protein product is CASSLRGQPQHF.